The rows below give T cell receptor beta chains drawn from one sample of a study of monozygotic twins with inflammatory bowel disease. TCRdb re-called the 5' RACE reads and shows each CDR3 protein once, DNA omitted. Recorded for this sample: approximately 300,000 distinct CDR3 sequences. Material for sequencing was blood. The source of these receptors is a human donor with ulcerative colitis or Crohn's disease, or a healthy co-twin of an affected twin (not recorded which). CDR3s include the opening cysteine and the closing phenylalanine or tryptophan.

V gene: TRBV30; J gene: TRBJ1-5; CDR3 protein: CAWSVRGARQPQHF
V gene: TRBV12-3/TRBV12-4; J gene: TRBJ1-2; CDR3 protein: CASSPQKMTGGPGYTF
V gene: TRBV5-1; J gene: TRBJ1-1; CDR3 protein: CASSGSFGQLSEAFF
V gene: TRBV7-2; J gene: TRBJ2-7; CDR3 protein: CASRVGASGSAYEQYF
V gene: TRBV2; J gene: TRBJ2-1; CDR3 protein: CASSEQDNEQFF
V gene: TRBV24-1; J gene: TRBJ2-1; CDR3 protein: CATSDQLAGGHNEQFF
V gene: TRBV21-1; J gene: TRBJ2-3; CDR3 protein: CASSKDRGLAGLPRSTDTQYF
V gene: TRBV20-1; J gene: TRBJ2-5; CDR3 protein: CSARDNRAARTQYF
V gene: TRBV2; J gene: TRBJ2-1; CDR3 protein: CAREKGSGMNEQFF
V gene: TRBV4-3; J gene: TRBJ2-2; CDR3 protein: CASSLAGVMNTGELFF
V gene: TRBV19; J gene: TRBJ2-1; CDR3 protein: CASSIEADRTYNEQFF
V gene: TRBV6-5; J gene: TRBJ2-7; CDR3 protein: CASEGQGRTQYF
V gene: TRBV6-2/TRBV6-3; J gene: TRBJ1-5; CDR3 protein: CASSPFLRGANQPQHF
V gene: TRBV29-1; J gene: TRBJ2-7; CDR3 protein: CSVEASSQGQYF
V gene: TRBV28; J gene: TRBJ1-5; CDR3 protein: CASSFGQGIQPQHF
V gene: TRBV5-1; J gene: TRBJ2-5; CDR3 protein: CASSREQGKSQYF